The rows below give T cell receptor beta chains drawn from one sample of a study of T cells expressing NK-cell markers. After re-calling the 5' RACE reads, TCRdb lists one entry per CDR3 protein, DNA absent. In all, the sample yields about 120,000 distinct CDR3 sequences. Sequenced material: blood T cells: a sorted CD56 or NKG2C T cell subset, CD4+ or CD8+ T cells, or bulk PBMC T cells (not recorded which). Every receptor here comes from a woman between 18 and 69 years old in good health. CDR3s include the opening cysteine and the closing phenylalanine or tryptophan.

CDR3aa: CAADAGAKNIQYF
v_gene: TRBV10-3
j_gene: TRBJ2-4

CDR3aa: CASSDRDTGELFF
v_gene: TRBV6-4
j_gene: TRBJ2-2

CDR3aa: CASRVTHSGSGNEQFF
v_gene: TRBV5-1
j_gene: TRBJ2-1

CDR3aa: CASSGQGFTDTQYF
v_gene: TRBV9
j_gene: TRBJ2-3

CDR3aa: CASSPLTGFDYTF
v_gene: TRBV12-3/TRBV12-4
j_gene: TRBJ1-2

CDR3aa: CASSKGGQVTDTQYF
v_gene: TRBV27
j_gene: TRBJ2-3

CDR3aa: CASSRDREEGGYTF
v_gene: TRBV12-3/TRBV12-4
j_gene: TRBJ1-2

CDR3aa: CASRDVQGETQYF
v_gene: TRBV19
j_gene: TRBJ2-5

CDR3aa: CSARDPRAYEQYF
v_gene: TRBV20-1
j_gene: TRBJ2-7

CDR3aa: CASTKYGGASEQFF
v_gene: TRBV19
j_gene: TRBJ2-1

CDR3aa: CASSGSSGSSYEQYF
v_gene: TRBV9
j_gene: TRBJ2-7

CDR3aa: CASSPPGRPGELFF
v_gene: TRBV27
j_gene: TRBJ2-2

CDR3aa: CASSSKQGTKNIQYF
v_gene: TRBV5-1
j_gene: TRBJ2-4

CDR3aa: CASSPDRVVGTGELFF
v_gene: TRBV14
j_gene: TRBJ2-2

CDR3aa: CASSQEEASISGANVLTF
v_gene: TRBV4-3
j_gene: TRBJ2-6

CDR3aa: CASSLTGPNNEQFF
v_gene: TRBV11-2
j_gene: TRBJ2-1

CDR3aa: CASSLGGLADTDTQYF
v_gene: TRBV5-6
j_gene: TRBJ2-3

CDR3aa: CASSSVDSYNQPQHF
v_gene: TRBV5-1
j_gene: TRBJ1-5

CDR3aa: CATSGGNEQFF
v_gene: TRBV24-1
j_gene: TRBJ2-1

CDR3aa: CASKNGQGNSPLHF
v_gene: TRBV6-1
j_gene: TRBJ1-6